A single sample gave rise to the 25 T cell receptor beta chains below, sequenced in a study of identical twins' blood T cells. MiXCR, applied by TCRdb to the 5' RACE reads, yields one record per CDR3 protein. The data show 300,000 to 400,000 distinct CDR3 sequences, around 30% seen once. Sequenced material: PBMCs. The receptors here all came from a woman aged 18-49 years in good health.

This clonotype turned up a few times. This rearrangement joins TRBV12-5 to TRBJ1-3; 9 nucleotides match TRBD1. Unmatched junction bases numbered 7, after V lost 3 bases and J lost 4 bases. Germline CDR1 LGHNT, CDR2 FRNRAP. The CDR3 extends over 16 amino acids. The CDR3 nucleotides read TGTGCTAGTGGTTTACAGGGGGCTTTGAGAGGAAACACCATATATTTT. The encoded protein is CASGLQGALRGNTIYF.

This chain connects TRBV5-1 to TRBJ2-2, with 8 bases identical to TRBD2. J was trimmed by 4 bases and V by 7 bases; bases with no gene match: 9. The CDR3 has 15 amino acids. Germline V gene data show CDR1 as SGHRS and CDR2 as YFSETQ. In DNA form, the CDR3 reads TGCGCCAGCGCCCGGGAGGGCCTGAGCACCGGGGAGCTGTTTTTT. The encoded protein is CASAREGLSTGELFF.

The chain links TRBV9 to TRBJ1-1; no definite D call. Germline lookup yields CDR1 SGDLS and CDR2 YYNGEE. This CDR3 contains 13 residues. Trimming took off 0 bases at V and 3 bases at J, with 6 bases between the two ends. The CDR3 DNA follows: TGTGCCAGCAGCGTAGAAAGAGACACTGAAGCTTTCTTT. Protein sequence: CASSVERDTEAFF.

This rearrangement joins TRBV6-6 to TRBJ1-6; D uncertain. Germline V gene sequence: CDR1 MNHNY, CDR2 SVGAGI (reference sequence). V lost 2 bases and J lost 6, with 8 bases in between. This CDR3 is 14 amino acids long. DNA of the CDR3: TGTGCCAGCAGTTACGGCGCCGCTAATTCACCCCTCCACTTT. Its translation is CASSYGAANSPLHF.

This clonotype was detected only once. The junction departs from the called germline gene at one end, perhaps through a read error. The CDR3 spells CASRVGGQASYEQYF. CDR3 nucleotides: TGTGCCAGCAGGGTAGGAGGACAGGCCTCCTACGAGCAGTACTTC. The J gene is TRBJ2-7, the V gene TRBV9; 7 nucleotides align to TRBD1. This CDR3 comprises 15 residues. Germline CDR1 SGDLS, CDR2 YYNGEE.

The rearrangement links TRBV29-1 to TRBJ1-2; 7 nucleotides agree with TRBD1. The J segment lost 7 bases and the V segment lost 7 bases, leaving 6 bases of the junction unmatched. CDR3 length: 11 amino acids. From germline, CDR1 is SQVTM and CDR2 ANQGSEA. CDR3 DNA sequence: TGCAGCGGCGGGACAGCCTGTGGCTACACCTTC. Translated: CSGGTACGYTF.

The chain is built from TRBV20-1 and TRBJ1-1; D remains unclear. Trimming took 0 bases from V and 0 from J, leaving 11 bases between them. The CDR3 is made up of 15 amino acids. Germline-derived CDR1 and CDR2 are DFQATT and SNEGSKA (reference sequence). This CDR3 reads CSARDLNLMNTEAFF. The CDR3 DNA is TGCAGTGCTAGAGATTTGAATTTAATGAACACTGAAGCTTTCTTT.

The V gene is TRBV3-1, the J gene TRBJ2-4, with TRBD1 identical over 8 bases. The V gene's germline CDR1 is LGHDT and CDR2 YNNKEL (reference sequence). The CDR3 runs to 14 residues. Germline trimming cut 2 bases from V and 7 bases from J; bases unmatched to any gene: 4. The CDR3: CASSQFDRGNIQYF. The DNA of the CDR3 is TGTGCCAGCAGCCAATTTGACAGGGGCAACATTCAGTACTTC.

This clonotype was picked up a small number of times. CDR3 sequence: CASSFAGQETQYF. In nucleotides, the CDR3 is TGTGCCAGCAGTTTTGCCGGACAGGAGACCCAGTACTTC. This chain uses TRBV12-3 or TRBV12-4 with TRBJ2-5; TRBD1 might be the D (6 bases). Between the trimmed V and J ends, which lost 3 bases and 5 bases, there was a span of 10 bases. CDR3 length: 13 residues.

The J gene is TRBJ1-2, the V gene TRBV20-1; unclear D gene. Germline V lookup: CDR1 DFQATT, CDR2 SNEGSKA (reference sequence). The CDR3 extends over 13 amino acids. V lost 0 bases to trimming and J lost 8 bases, with 13 bases between them. CDR3 loop: CSARDPEERGYTF. The DNA of the CDR3 is TGCAGTGCTAGAGACCCAGAAGAACGAGGCTACACCTTC.

About this clonotype itself: A read error may explain this, as a much larger clone is one base away. J is TRBJ1-2 and V is TRBV29-1, with D uncertain. From germline, CDR1 is SQVTM and CDR2 ANQGSEA. The CDR3 consists of 12 residues. Deletions cut 0 bases from V and 3 bases from J, with 5 bases between. The CDR3 sequence is CSVEESDYGYTF. CDR3 sequence (DNA): TGCAGCGTTGAAGAGTCAGACTATGGCTACACCTTC. The variable domain in full, completed from reference TRBV29-1 and TRBJ1-2, reads SAVISQKPSRDICQRGTSLTIQCQVDSQVTMMFWYRQQPGQSLTLIATANQGSEATYESGFVIDKFPISRPNLTFSTLTVSNMSPEDSSIYLCSVEESDYGYTFGSGTRLTVV.

As for this clonotype: The junction differs from germline at one of its ends, possibly a read error. This chain links TRBV7-2 with TRBJ2-3, with TRBD2 identical over 9 bases. The CDR3 covers 15 residues. CDR1 and CDR2 (germline): SGHTA, FQGNSA. The CDR3 reads CASSIAGAMGDTQYF. As DNA, the CDR3 is TGTGCCAGCAGCATAGCGGGGGCCATGGGAGATACGCAGTATTTT.

The chain combines TRBV3-1 with TRBJ1-1, with a possible D match to TRBD1 (5 bases). This CDR3 region has 15 residues. The germline V gene encodes CDR1 LGHDT and CDR2 YNNKEL (reference sequence). The V end was cut by 5 bases, the J end by 2 bases, with 15 bases between. CDR3 coding DNA: TGTGCCAGCAGCAGCAGGGAGTCCGGTAACACTGAAGCTTTCTTT. The encoded protein is CASSSRESGNTEAFF.

V usage is TRBV27 and J usage is TRBJ1-1, with TRBD1 identical over 7 bases. V trimming: 6 bases; J trimming: 1 base; junction bases outside the gene matches: 14. The CDR3 contains 17 residues. CDR1 is MNHEY and CDR2 is SMNVEV in the germline V gene (reference sequence). CDR3 nucleotide sequence: TGTGCCAGCAGAACAAGGGAACAGGGGTGGGGGAACACTGAAGCTTTCTTT. As protein: CASRTREQGWGNTEAFF.

The chain carries TRBV29-1 and TRBJ2-5; TRBD2 agrees at 7 bases. The V and J ends lost 5 bases and 4 bases, in that order; junction bases with no gene match: 10. The length of the CDR3 is 14 residues. The germline V gene has CDR1 SQVTM and CDR2 ANQGSEA. The CDR3 spells CSVRQSPGGETQYF. In DNA, the CDR3 is TGCAGCGTTCGACAGAGCCCGGGAGGAGAGACCCAGTACTTC.

The gene calls are TRBV7-9 and TRBJ2-1; D is ambiguous. Looked up from germline, CDR1 is SEHNR and CDR2 is FQNEAQ (reference sequence). The CDR3 has 12 amino acids. Trimming stripped 7 bases from V and 8 bases from J, with 12 bases between. This chain's CDR3 is CASTFSQDEQFF. CDR3 DNA sequence: TGTGCCAGCACCTTTAGTCAGGATGAGCAGTTCTTC.

J is TRBJ1-2 and V is TRBV5-1; 9 bases match TRBD1. The CDR3 covers 13 residues. Trimming removed 4 bases from V and 10 bases from J; junction bases left unmatched: 8. Germline-derived CDR1 and CDR2 are SGHRS and YFSETQ. The CDR3 is CASSPTGGKLYTF. CDR3 nucleotides: TGCGCCAGCAGCCCGACAGGGGGTAAACTCTACACCTTC.

The table lists this clonotype with a few counts. The V and J genes are TRBV27 and TRBJ1-1; no definite D call. Trimming removed 7 bases at V and 0 bases at J, with 12 bases between. CDR3 size: 14 residues. Looked up from germline, CDR1 is MNHEY and CDR2 is SMNVEV (reference sequence). In nucleotides, the CDR3 is TGTGCCAGCACCGCCCTGGGTCTGAACACTGAAGCTTTCTTT. This translates into CASTALGLNTEAFF.

The chain recombines TRBV6-6 with TRBJ1-3; TRBD1 aligns across 10 bases. With V trimmed by 1 base and J by 0 bases, 6 bases remained unmatched. CDR3 size: 18 residues. Per germline, CDR1 MNHNY and CDR2 SVGAGI (reference sequence). The CDR3: CASSYLGTGEISGNTIYF. CDR3 sequence (DNA): TGTGCCAGCAGTTACTTAGGGACAGGGGAGATCTCTGGAAACACCATATATTTT.

The V call is TRBV11-2, the J call TRBJ2-3; maybe TRBD2 (5 bases). The CDR3 is 16 residues long. Germline V CDR1 and CDR2: SGHAT, FQNNGV. The V gene lost 1 base and the J gene lost 2 bases, with 13 bases spanning the gap. CDR3: CASSLGVRGDTDTQYF. CDR3 DNA sequence: TGTGCCAGCAGCTTAGGGGTACGGGGTGACACAGATACGCAGTATTTT.

There are a few counts of this clonotype. The chain uses TRBV5-1 and TRBJ2-7, with 10 bases fitting TRBD1. The CDR3 spans 14 residues. Germline values: CDR1 SGHRS, CDR2 YFSETQ. Trimming at V came to 3 bases and at J to 5 bases, leaving 5 bases not matched to a gene. CDR3 sequence: CASSSDRGLDEQYF. CDR3 nucleotides: TGCGCCAGCAGCTCTGACAGGGGGCTTGACGAGCAGTACTTC. The full variable domain, its missing parts supplied by reference TRBV5-1 and TRBJ2-7, is KAGVTQTPRYLIKTRGQQVTLSCSPISGHRSVSWYQQTPGQGLQFLFEYFSETQRNKGNFPGRFSGRQFSNSRSEMNVSTLELGDSALYLCASSSDRGLDEQYFGPGTRLTVT.

This clonotype was recorded at least ten times. V and J are TRBV29-1 and TRBJ2-2; D might be TRBD2 (5 bases). The germline CDR1 and CDR2 sequences are SQVTM and ANQGSEA. The germline V and J ends were trimmed by 4 bases and 4 bases, with 10 bases remaining between them. This CDR3 comprises 13 residues. The CDR3 nucleotides read TGCAGCGTTGGTCACGGGGTCACCGGGGAGCTGTTTTTT. Encoded protein: CSVGHGVTGELFF.

In this sample, this clonotype turned up a few times. The chain carries TRBV7-2 and TRBJ1-1, with D possibly TRBD1 on 5 matching bases. CDR3 length: 15 residues. Germline CDR1 is SGHTA and CDR2 is FQGNSA. Trimming removed 3 bases at V and 8 bases at J, with 19 bases between. This CDR3 is CASSFSAGTQGEAFF. In nucleotides, the CDR3 is TGTGCCAGCAGCTTTTCCGCCGGGACCCAAGGGGAAGCTTTCTTT.

This clonotype was seen only a few times. The chain recombines TRBV20-1 with TRBJ2-1, with 10 bases lining up with TRBD2. The ends lost 6 bases at V and 6 bases at J; junction bases unmatched: 8. CDR3 length: 14 amino acids. Germline-derived CDR1 and CDR2 are DFQATT and SNEGSKA (reference sequence). The CDR3 sequence is CSAPAGGPFNEQFF. The CDR3 nucleotides are TGCAGTGCGCCAGCGGGAGGGCCCTTCAATGAGCAGTTCTTC.

This clonotype was picked up many times. V and J are TRBV2 and TRBJ2-2; 10 positions match TRBD1. Germline assignment: CDR1 SNHLY and CDR2 FYNNEI. The ends lost 8 bases at V and 5 bases at J; junction bases unmatched: 11. The CDR3 covers 16 residues. CDR3 in amino acids: CASGTGATGKTGELFF. Written as DNA, the CDR3 is TGTGCCAGCGGGACAGGGGCAACCGGGAAGACCGGGGAGCTGTTTTTT.